The 22 T cell receptor beta chains in this list originate from one sample, sequenced in a study of blood T cell repertoires in COVID-19 (dated by TCRdb to between 2020 and 2021). Library generation was performed with the immunoSEQ multiplex PCR assay. Imported from immuneACCESS, the table was reduced by TCRdb to in-frame sequences with V and J called. These copies leave out some clones; in studies compared against another copy, an unresolved V gene accounts for under half, and the cause of the remainder is not known. For this sample there are fewer than 200,000 clones; approximately 90% appear just once. Together, the top ten hold approximately 0.5% of the sample. The sequenced sample was peripheral blood. These receptors were obtained from a middle-aged man with acute or convalescent COVID-19.

J is TRBJ2-3 and V is TRBV6-1, with D perhaps TRBD2 (6 bases). Trimming removed 2 bases from V and 3 bases from J, with 12 bases in between. This CDR3 is built from 15 residues. The germline V gene has CDR1 MNHNS and CDR2 SASEGT. The CDR3, as DNA: TGTGCCAGCAGTGAAAGAGTCGCGGGAACAGATACGCAGTATTTT. This codes for CASSERVAGTDTQYF.

The chain is built from TRBV5-5 and TRBJ1-5; 7 bases agree with TRBD1. The CDR3 sequence is 17 residues long. Germline V CDR1 and CDR2: SGHKS, YYEKEE (reference sequence). V shed 2 bases and J 3 bases; nucleotides not matched to a gene: 11. The CDR3 region is CASSLGGGGVYNQPQHF. Here the CDR3 DNA reads TGTGCCAGCAGCTTAGGGGGCGGGGGGGTTTACAATCAGCCCCAGCATTTT.

The V gene is TRBV5-4, the J gene TRBJ1-4; D is perhaps TRBD1 (6 bases). Trimming cost V 3 bases and J 8 bases, with 14 bases left between them. The CDR3 extends over 14 amino acids. CDR1 is SGHNT and CDR2 is YYREEE in the germline V gene (reference sequence). The DNA for the CDR3 is TGTGCCAGCAGCTCTGGGGGGGCTGGGGAAAAACTGTTTTTT. Protein product: CASSSGGAGEKLFF. Together with reference TRBV5-4 and TRBJ1-4, the CDR3 gives the full variable domain: ETGVTQSPTHLIKTRGQQVTLRCSSQSGHNTVSWYQQALGQGPQFIFQYYREEENGRGNFPPRFSGLQFPNYSSELNVNALELDDSALYLCASSSGGAGEKLFFGSGTQLSVL.

The chain uses TRBV5-4 and TRBJ1-2; weak D call: TRBD1 (5 bases). Germline assignment: CDR1 SGHNT and CDR2 YYREEE (reference sequence). The V gene lost 4 bases and the J gene lost 3 bases, with 19 bases spanning the gap. CDR3 size: 16 residues. CDR3 sequence (DNA): TGTGCCAGCAGCCCCACCACAGGCTTGAATGACTATGGCTACACCTTC. This encodes CASSPTTGLNDYGYTF.

The V gene is TRBV2, the J gene TRBJ2-2; tentative D call: TRBD2 (6 bases). V lost 2 bases to trimming and J lost 7 bases, with 29 bases between them. The CDR3 is 20 residues long. Looked up from germline, CDR1 is SNHLY and CDR2 is FYNNEI. CDR3 loop: CASSENGVRPGLLGSGELFF. Here the CDR3 DNA reads TGTGCCAGCAGTGAAAATGGAGTCAGACCAGGACTTCTCGGGAGCGGGGAGCTGTTTTTT.

The chain employs TRBV19 and TRBJ2-7, with TRBD1 matching over 8 bases. This CDR3 contains 13 residues. Germline-derived CDR1 and CDR2 are LNHDA and SQIVND (reference sequence). With 3 bases clipped from V and 2 bases from J, the junction kept 0 bases outside the gene matches. The CDR3 bases are TGTGCCAGTAGTATGGACAGGGCCTACGAGCAGTACTTC. This translates into CASSMDRAYEQYF.

The V call is TRBV14, the J call TRBJ2-7; D may be TRBD2 (6 bases). The length of the CDR3 is 16 residues. Trimming stripped 0 bases from V and 2 bases from J, with 14 bases between. CDR1 is SGHDN, CDR2 FVKESK, per germline. The CDR3 loop is CASSQDGGPRTYEQYF. As DNA, the CDR3 is TGTGCCAGCAGCCAAGACGGAGGGCCCCGGACCTACGAGCAGTACTTC. Drawing the rest from reference TRBV14 and TRBJ2-7, the complete variable domain is EAGVTQFPSHSVIEKGQTVTLRCDPISGHDNLYWYRRVMGKEIKFLLHFVKESKQDESGMPNNRFLAERTGGTYSTLKVQPAELEDSGVYFCASSQDGGPRTYEQYFGPGTRLTVT.

J is TRBJ1-2 and V is TRBV6-5, with 7 bases that match TRBD1. This CDR3 is 14 amino acids long. V shed 2 bases and J 5 bases; nucleotides not matched to a gene: 5. Germline CDR1 MNHEY, CDR2 SVGAGI. The CDR3 DNA reads TGTGCCAGCAGTTACACAGGGGAAAGTTATGGCTACACCTTC. It specifies CASSYTGESYGYTF.

This chain connects TRBV28 to TRBJ2-7; TRBD1 matches 10 bases. In germline, CDR1 is MDHEN, CDR2 SYDVKM. This CDR3 region has 15 residues. Losses at the gene ends were 6 bases for V and 5 bases for J; bases not matched to a gene: 10. DNA for the CDR3: TGTGCCAGCAGCTCTGCCGGGACAGGGGACCACGAGCAGTACTTC. Encoded protein: CASSSAGTGDHEQYF. Looking up the rest from reference TRBV28 and TRBJ2-7 gives the full variable domain: DVKVTQSSRYLVKRTGEKVFLECVQDMDHENMFWYRQDPGLGLRLIYFSYDVKMKEKGDIPEGYSVSREKKERFSLILESASTNQTSMYLCASSSAGTGDHEQYFGPGTRLTVT.

The gene calls are TRBV4-1 and TRBJ2-2; D perhaps matches TRBD1 (5 bases). Germline CDR1 reads MGHRA; CDR2 reads YSYEKL. The CDR3 is 15 amino acids. With 0 bases removed from V and 5 bases from J, the gap between germline ends came to 10 bases. This CDR3 reads CASSQDPQGTGELFF. CDR3 DNA sequence: TGCGCCAGCAGCCAAGATCCGCAGGGTACCGGGGAGCTGTTTTTT.

The chain carries TRBV3-1 (or the pseudogene TRBV3-2) and TRBJ1-5; 7 bases match TRBD1. This CDR3 region has 16 residues. The germline V gene has CDR1 LGHDT and CDR2 YNNKEL (reference sequence). Germline trimming cut 4 bases from V and 5 bases from J; bases unmatched to any gene: 11. The CDR3 nucleotides are TGTGCCAGCAGCCCCTCAGGGGGACAGTCATATCAGCCCCAGCATTTT. As protein: CASSPSGGQSYQPQHF.

V and J are TRBV30 and TRBJ2-7; no clear D. Germline CDR1 is GTSNPN and CDR2 is SVGIG (reference sequence). The CDR3 length is 13 residues. Trimming removed 0 bases from V and 6 bases from J, with 12 bases in between. The CDR3 coding sequence is TGTGCCTGGAGTGTCTTGGTGCTCGGCGAGCAGTACTTC. Translating gives CAWSVLVLGEQYF.

The chain employs TRBV4-2 and TRBJ2-7; possibly TRBD2 for D (6 bases). V was trimmed by 1 base and J by 2 bases, leaving 9 bases between them. Germline assignment: CDR1 LGHNA and CDR2 YNFKEQ. The length of the CDR3 is 14 residues. CDR3 coding DNA: TGTGCCAGCAGCCAAGCCGGGAGAGCCTACGAGCAGTACTTC. Amino acid sequence: CASSQAGRAYEQYF.

The chain carries TRBV5-1 and TRBJ2-1; 10 bases align to TRBD2. The CDR3 extends over 16 amino acids. The V gene's germline CDR1 is SGHRS and CDR2 YFSETQ. J gave up 9 bases and V 1 base, and 10 bases lay outside the gene matches. As DNA, the CDR3 is TGCGCCAGCAGCTTGTTGCCTAGCGGGAGCAGCAGTGAGCAGTTCTTC. This gives the protein CASSLLPSGSSSEQFF.

The chain combines TRBV19 with TRBJ1-5; the D is unclear. CDR1 and CDR2 from the germline V gene are LNHDA and SQIVND (reference sequence). The CDR3 has 15 residues. Trimming cost V 11 bases and J 4 bases, with 21 bases left between them. CDR3 loop: CAGTAAALWNQPQHF. The CDR3 DNA sequence: TGTGCCGGTACCGCGGCAGCCCTCTGGAATCAGCCCCAGCATTTT.

V and J are TRBV10-3 and TRBJ1-5; no clear D. The length of the CDR3 is 14 residues. The germline gives CDR1 ENHRY, CDR2 SYGVKD. V lost 4 bases, J lost 2 bases, and 9 bases lay in between. The DNA for the CDR3 is TGTGCCATCAGTGTTGGAGGAGGCAATCAGCCCCAGCATTTT. It yields the protein CAISVGGGNQPQHF.

There are a few counts of this clone. The chain links TRBV2 to TRBJ2-5; 15 bases map to TRBD2. The V gene end was trimmed by 7 bases and the J gene end by 9 bases; junction bases not matched to a gene: 18. Per the germline V gene, CDR1 is SNHLY and CDR2 is FYNNEI. CDR3 length: 18 residues. This CDR3 reads CASTLQGGLAGGSQPQYF. CDR3 sequence (DNA): TGTGCCAGCACCCTACAGGGGGGACTAGCGGGGGGTTCCCAGCCCCAGTACTTC.

The J gene is TRBJ2-2, the V gene TRBV5-1; D is unresolved. Germline loops: CDR1 SGHRS, CDR2 YFSETQ. V was pared by 5 bases and J by 1 base, with 6 bases between. The length of the CDR3 is 13 residues. The CDR3 reads CASRAGNTGELFF. The CDR3 nucleotides read TGCGCCAGCAGAGCCGGGAACACCGGGGAGCTGTTTTTT.

This chain joins TRBV27 and TRBJ2-7, with 11 bases lining up with TRBD1. V lost 3 bases, J lost 4 bases, and 5 bases stayed unmatched. CDR1 is MNHEY, CDR2 SMNVEV, per germline (reference sequence). The CDR3 contains 15 residues. The CDR3 loop is CASSFWGQGEYEQYF. The CDR3 DNA reads TGTGCCAGCAGTTTCTGGGGACAGGGGGAATACGAGCAGTACTTC.

This clone is a singleton in its sample. This specimen includes other DNA sequences encoding the same CDR3. This rearrangement joins TRBV2 to TRBJ1-5; no firm D call. This CDR3 spans 13 amino acids. The germline V gene has CDR1 SNHLY and CDR2 FYNNEI. V dropped 6 bases and J dropped 0 bases, with 6 bases sitting between them. CDR3 sequence: CASSGDSNQPQHF. The CDR3 DNA reads as TGTGCCAGCAGCGGGGATAGCAATCAGCCCCAGCATTTT.

CDR3 DNA: TGTGCCAGCAGTCGATCACTAGCGGGTACGACTAGCACAGATACGCAGTATTTT. As protein: CASSRSLAGTTSTDTQYF. The chain links TRBV6-6 to TRBJ2-3; 9 nucleotides align to TRBD2. V shed 5 bases and J 0 bases; nucleotides not matched to a gene: 12. The CDR3 has 18 residues. Germline CDR1 MNHNY, CDR2 SVGAGI (reference sequence).

The chain uses TRBV7-2 and TRBJ1-3; D is ambiguous. CDR3 length: 17 residues. CDR1 and CDR2 from the germline V gene are SGHTA and FQGNSA. V was shortened by 1 base and J by 0 bases, with 13 bases between the two germline ends. CDR3 in DNA: TGTGCCAGCAGCTTAGGCCTGGCGCGGGGCTCTGGAAACACCATATATTTT. Protein product: CASSLGLARGSGNTIYF. The whole variable domain, filled in from reference TRBV7-2 and TRBJ1-3, reads GAGVSQSPSNKVTEKGKDVELRCDPISGHTALYWYRQSLGQGLEFLIYFQGNSAPDKSGLPSDRFSAERTGGSVSTLTIQRTQQEDSAVYLCASSLGLARGSGNTIYFGEGSWLTVV.